A selection of T cell receptor beta chains follows, all from one sample in a study of cytomegalovirus exposure and HLA in healthy donors. Some clones are missing from TCRdb's copy, which holds only in-frame ones; the method was immunoSEQ multiplex PCR. The repertoire consists of about 120,000 clones, with 70% to 85% occurring once and the leading ten covering 11%. The sample taken for sequencing was PBMCs. The receptors originated from a middle-aged man in good health and CMV-seropositive. Each CDR3 is given with its conserved first and last residue. The D gene is left open where the match is weak. Rows give clone size only sometimes, using once, few, many, or a class for an expanded clone.

size	D	V	J	DNA	CDR3
NA	NA	TRBV18	TRBJ1-1	TGTGCCAGCTCACACGGGGGTGAAGCTTTCTTT	CASSHGGEAFF
NA	TRBD1	TRBV6-1	TRBJ2-4	TGTGCCAGCAGTGAAGGCGGGACAGGGAAAAACAGTCAGTACTTC	CASSEGGTGKNSQYF
NA	TRBD1	TRBV5-1	TRBJ2-2	TGCGCCAGTACGTTAAATACAGGGGCCGGGGAGCTGTTTTTT	CASTLNTGAGELFF
NA	TRBD1	TRBV4-2	TRBJ2-5	TGTGCCAGCAGCCAAGATCCAGGGGGCCGGGAGACCCAGTACTTC	CASSQDPGGRETQYF
NA	TRBD1	TRBV7-9	TRBJ1-1	TGTGCCAGCAGCCTACCCGCCGGGACAGGGTTGAACACTGAAGCTTTCTTT	CASSLPAGTGLNTEAFF
NA	TRBD1	TRBV7-8	TRBJ1-2	TGTGCCAGCAGCCCGTGGACAGGGGATAGGTATGGCTACACCTTC	CASSPWTGDRYGYTF
NA	NA	TRBV18	TRBJ2-5	TGTGCCAGCTCCCCGTCGAGGGAACGATTAGAGACCCAGTACTTC	CASSPSRERLETQYF
NA	TRBD1	TRBV28	TRBJ1-6	TGTGCCAGCAGTTTATGGACAGGGAGCGACTATAATTCACCCCTCCACTTT	CASSLWTGSDYNSPLHF
few	TRBD1	TRBV11-2	TRBJ2-2	TGTGCCAGCAGCTTAGGACAGGGAAACACCGGGGAGCTGTTTTTT	CASSLGQGNTGELFF
NA	NA	TRBV15	TRBJ1-1	TGTGCCACCAGCAGAGCGGGACAAATTTACACTGAAGCTTTCTTT	CATSRAGQIYTEAFF
once	TRBD1	TRBV28	TRBJ2-5	TGTGCCAGCAGCCCCCGGCGGGACAGGGGGCGAGGGGATCAAGAGACCCAGTACTTC	CASSPRRDRGRGDQETQYF
NA	TRBD2	TRBV5-1	TRBJ2-3	TGCGCCAGCGCAAGACTAGCGGGGGACACAGATACGCAGTATTTT	CASARLAGDTDTQYF